This TCR beta chain was sequenced during a study of T-cell reconstitution after alpha-beta-depleted transplantation in children. The study, taken as a whole, reports: Reports say that about two months after transplant, the alpha-beta T cells came out of several hundred graft clones that had expanded. Once a year had passed after transplant, T-cell counts and diversity came mostly from newly produced T cells. Surviving recipient T cells and thymic progenitors produced the high day-60 TCRbeta diversity seen in some patients.

The library targeted TCRbeta and was prepared with unique molecular identifiers. TCRdb processed the PCR reads anew with MiXCR; each CDR3 protein has one entry. The sample consists of almost 250,000 distinct CDR3 sequences, roughly a quarter of them appearing once. In its sample, this clonotype was seen many times. What it binds is unknown. CDR3 length: 14 residues. V gave up 5 bases and J gave up 2 bases, with 12 bases separating them. The clonotype comes from a girl aged 2 to 9 with Fanconi anemia, due to receive a stem cell transplant. The material was PBMCs, obtained before TCRalphabeta/CD19-depleted stem cell transplant. The genes are TRBV12-3 or TRBV12-4 and TRBJ2-5; a weak D match, TRBD1 (5 bases). The CDR3 region has the DNA TGTGCCAGCAGTGGAAGACAGTTACAAGAGACCCAGTACTTC. It is translated as CASSGRQLQETQYF.